The T cell receptor beta chain described here comes from a study of glioma-infiltrating T cells after dendritic cell vaccination. TCRdb keeps only in-frame clones here, not all; method: immunoSEQ multiplex PCR. In the table there are 100,000 to 120,000 clones, roughly 90% of which are singletons. The time point here: after dendritic cell vaccination, including at tumor progression/relapse. The TCR sequence derives from a human donor with glioblastoma. Source: blood, taken after dendritic cell vaccination.

In DNA, the CDR3 is TGTGCCTGGAGTTATTCGGGACTAGCGGGGGCCCGGAATGAGCAGTTCTTC. It translates to CAWSYSGLAGARNEQFF. This chain connects TRBV30 to TRBJ2-1, with 14 bases identical to TRBD2. CDR3 length: 17 amino acids. V was clipped by 2 bases and J by 7 bases; unmatched bases: 10. Germline V CDR1 and CDR2: GTSNPN, SVGIG (reference sequence).